The clone carrying this T cell receptor beta chain was observed a few times. Its antigen is undetermined. The source of the sample is a study of T cell repertoires in cytomegalovirus infection. Study information: Both recently identified HLA-C-restricted and well-studied HLA-B-restricted CMV epitopes were used in the study. Both CMV infection and a matching HLA type were indicated by public TCR beta signatures.

TCRdb re-called the reads with MiXCR, one entry per CDR3 protein. The table lists approximately 770,000 distinct CDR3 sequences, approximately 32% of them singletons, with around 13% in the top ten. General study results and limits: Summed frequency of public TCR beta families distinguished CMV carriers with the relevant HLA.

V was shortened by 5 bases and J by 6 bases, with 19 bases between the two germline ends. The germline gives CDR1 SGHVS, CDR2 FNYEAQ. The CDR3 sequence is 15 residues long. Sample: cultured CD8+ T cells from PBMCs, taken from culture after CMV antigen stimulation. The chain links TRBV7-6 to TRBJ1-1; perhaps TRBD1 as D (6 bases). This TCR came from a human donor in good health (CMV status not recorded). Some clones in this sample may be carry-over from other donors' samples. CDR3 residues: CASSTGAGAIAEAFF. In DNA form, the CDR3 reads TGTGCCAGCAGCACTGGGGCAGGGGCTATTGCTGAAGCTTTCTTT.